This entry concerns a single T cell receptor (beta chain). Its antigen remains unidentified. Trimming left V 4 bases short and J 3 bases short, with 10 bases between. The CDR3 loop spans 13 amino acids. Germline V gene sequence: CDR1 SGHTS, CDR2 YDEGEE. The data originate from a study of CD4 T cells in relation to SARS-CoV-2 and coronaviruses. CD4+ T cells from unexposed donors were obtained before the COVID-19 pandemic (2011-2018). Deep TCR-beta sequencing used DNA from uncultured naive and memory CD4+ T cells. The protocol was immunoSEQ multiplex PCR, while the TCRdb copy is restricted to in-frame clones and leaves out a portion. The table includes approximately 70,000 clones, about 92% detected once. Whole-study results and caveats: Each donor contributed either pre-pandemic or post-infection samples, not both. The cross-reactivity analysis covered only spike protein, not other viral proteins. SARS-CoV-2-driven expansion was significantly weaker in crossreactive than monoreactive clones.

The chain has TRBV5-8 and TRBJ2-5; D remains ambiguous. The sequenced sample consisted of naive CD4+ T cells from PBMCs. Described subset: naive CD4+ T cells isolated by negative enrichment. The receptor was derived from a human donor in good health. In DNA form, the CDR3 reads TGTGCCAGCAGCAGTCAGTATAAAGAGACCCAGTACTTC. Its protein is CASSSQYKETQYF. Looking up the rest from reference TRBV5-8 and TRBJ2-5 gives the full variable domain: EAGVTQSPTHLIKTRGQQATLRCSPISGHTSVYWYQQALGLGLQFLLWYDEGEERNRGNFPPRFSGRQFPNYSSELNVNALELEDSALYLCASSSQYKETQYFGPGTRLLVL.